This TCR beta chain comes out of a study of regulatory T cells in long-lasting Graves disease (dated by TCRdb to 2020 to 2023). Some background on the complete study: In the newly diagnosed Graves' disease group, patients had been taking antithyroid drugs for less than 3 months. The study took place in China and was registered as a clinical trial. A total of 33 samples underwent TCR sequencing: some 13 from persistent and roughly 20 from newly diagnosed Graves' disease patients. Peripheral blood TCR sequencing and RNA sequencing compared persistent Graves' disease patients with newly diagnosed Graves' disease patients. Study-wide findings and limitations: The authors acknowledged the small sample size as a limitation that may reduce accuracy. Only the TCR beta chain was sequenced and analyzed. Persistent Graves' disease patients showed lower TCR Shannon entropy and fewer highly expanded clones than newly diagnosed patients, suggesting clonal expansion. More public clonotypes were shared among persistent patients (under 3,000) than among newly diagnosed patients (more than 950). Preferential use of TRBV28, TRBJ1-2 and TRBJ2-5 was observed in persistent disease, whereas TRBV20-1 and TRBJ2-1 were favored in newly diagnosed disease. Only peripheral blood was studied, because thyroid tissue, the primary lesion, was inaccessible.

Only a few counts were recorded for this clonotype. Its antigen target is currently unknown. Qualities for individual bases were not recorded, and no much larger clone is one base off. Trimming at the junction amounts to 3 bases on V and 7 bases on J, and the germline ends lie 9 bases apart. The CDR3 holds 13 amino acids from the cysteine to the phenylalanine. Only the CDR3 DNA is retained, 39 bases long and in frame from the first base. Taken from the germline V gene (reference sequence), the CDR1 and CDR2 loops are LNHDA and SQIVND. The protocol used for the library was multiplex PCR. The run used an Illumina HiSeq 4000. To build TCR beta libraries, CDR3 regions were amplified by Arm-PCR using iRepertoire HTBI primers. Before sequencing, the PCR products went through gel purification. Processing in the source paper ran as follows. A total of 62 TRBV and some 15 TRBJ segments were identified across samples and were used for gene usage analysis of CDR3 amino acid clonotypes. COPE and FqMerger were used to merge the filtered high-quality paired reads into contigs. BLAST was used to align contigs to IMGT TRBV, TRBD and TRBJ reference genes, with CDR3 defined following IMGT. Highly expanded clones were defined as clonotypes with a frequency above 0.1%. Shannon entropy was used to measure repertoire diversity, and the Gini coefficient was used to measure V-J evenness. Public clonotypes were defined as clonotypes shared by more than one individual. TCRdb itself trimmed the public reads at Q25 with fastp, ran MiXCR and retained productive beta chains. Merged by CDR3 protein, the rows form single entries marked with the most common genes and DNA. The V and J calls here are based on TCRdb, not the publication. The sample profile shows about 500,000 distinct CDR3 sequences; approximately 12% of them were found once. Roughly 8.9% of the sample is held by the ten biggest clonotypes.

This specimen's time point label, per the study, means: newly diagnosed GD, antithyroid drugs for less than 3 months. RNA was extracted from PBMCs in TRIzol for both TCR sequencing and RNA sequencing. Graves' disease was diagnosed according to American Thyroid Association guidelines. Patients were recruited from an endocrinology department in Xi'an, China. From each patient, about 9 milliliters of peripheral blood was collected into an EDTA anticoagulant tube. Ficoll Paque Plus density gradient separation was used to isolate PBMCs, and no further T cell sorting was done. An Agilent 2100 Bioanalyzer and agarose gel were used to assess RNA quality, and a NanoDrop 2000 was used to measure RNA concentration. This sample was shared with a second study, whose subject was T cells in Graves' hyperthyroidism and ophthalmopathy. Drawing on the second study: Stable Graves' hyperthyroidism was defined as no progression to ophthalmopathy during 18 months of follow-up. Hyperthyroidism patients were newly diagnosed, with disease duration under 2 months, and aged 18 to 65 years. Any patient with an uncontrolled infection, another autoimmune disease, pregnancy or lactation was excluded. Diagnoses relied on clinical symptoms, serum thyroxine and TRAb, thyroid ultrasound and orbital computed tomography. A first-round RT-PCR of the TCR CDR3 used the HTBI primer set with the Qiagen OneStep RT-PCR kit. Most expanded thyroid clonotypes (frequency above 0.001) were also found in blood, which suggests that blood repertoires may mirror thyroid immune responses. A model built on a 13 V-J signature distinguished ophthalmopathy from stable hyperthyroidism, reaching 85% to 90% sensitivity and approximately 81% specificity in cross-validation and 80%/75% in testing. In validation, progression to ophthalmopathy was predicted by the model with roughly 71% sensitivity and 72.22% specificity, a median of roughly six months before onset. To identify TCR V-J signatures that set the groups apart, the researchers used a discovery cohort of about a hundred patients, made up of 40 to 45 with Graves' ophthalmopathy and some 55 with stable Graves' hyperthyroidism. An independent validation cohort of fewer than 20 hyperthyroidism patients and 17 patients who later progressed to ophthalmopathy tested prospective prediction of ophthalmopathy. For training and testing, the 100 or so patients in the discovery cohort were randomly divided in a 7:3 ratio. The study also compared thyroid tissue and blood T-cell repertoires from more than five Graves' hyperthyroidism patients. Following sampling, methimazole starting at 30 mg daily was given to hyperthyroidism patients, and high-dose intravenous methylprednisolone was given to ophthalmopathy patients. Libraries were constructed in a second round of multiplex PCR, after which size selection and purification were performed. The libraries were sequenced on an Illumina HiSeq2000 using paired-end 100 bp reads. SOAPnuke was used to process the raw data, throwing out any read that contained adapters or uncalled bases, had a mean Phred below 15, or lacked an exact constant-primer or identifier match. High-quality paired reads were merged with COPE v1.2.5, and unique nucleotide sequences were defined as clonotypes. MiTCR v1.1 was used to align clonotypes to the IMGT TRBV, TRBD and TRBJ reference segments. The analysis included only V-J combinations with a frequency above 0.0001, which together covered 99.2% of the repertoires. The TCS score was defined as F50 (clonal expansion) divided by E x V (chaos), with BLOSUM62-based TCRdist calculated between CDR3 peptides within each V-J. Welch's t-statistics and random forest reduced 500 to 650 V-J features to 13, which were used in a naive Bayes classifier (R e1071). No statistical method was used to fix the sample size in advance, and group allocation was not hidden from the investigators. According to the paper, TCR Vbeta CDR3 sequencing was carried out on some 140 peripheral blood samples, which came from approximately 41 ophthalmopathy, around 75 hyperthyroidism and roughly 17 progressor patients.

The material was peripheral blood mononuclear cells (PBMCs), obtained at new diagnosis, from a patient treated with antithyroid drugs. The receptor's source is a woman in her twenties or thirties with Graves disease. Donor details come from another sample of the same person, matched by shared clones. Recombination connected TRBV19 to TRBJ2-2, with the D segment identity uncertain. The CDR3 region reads CASSISTNGELFF. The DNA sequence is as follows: TGTGCCAGTAGTATTTCGACAAACGGGGAGCTGTTTTTT.